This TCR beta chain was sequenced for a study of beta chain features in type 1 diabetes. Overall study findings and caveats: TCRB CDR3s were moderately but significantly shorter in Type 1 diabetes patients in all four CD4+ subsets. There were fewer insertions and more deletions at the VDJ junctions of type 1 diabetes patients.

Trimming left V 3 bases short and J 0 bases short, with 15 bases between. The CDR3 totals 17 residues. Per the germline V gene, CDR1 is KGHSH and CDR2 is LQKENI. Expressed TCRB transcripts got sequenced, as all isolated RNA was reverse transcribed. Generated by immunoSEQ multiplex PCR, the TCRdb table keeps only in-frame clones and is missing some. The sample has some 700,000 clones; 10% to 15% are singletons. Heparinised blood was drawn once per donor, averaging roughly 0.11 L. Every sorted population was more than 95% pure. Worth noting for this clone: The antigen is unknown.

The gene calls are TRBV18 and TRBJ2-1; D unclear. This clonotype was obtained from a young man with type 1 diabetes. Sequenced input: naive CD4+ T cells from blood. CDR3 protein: CASSPGPDGSSYNEQFF. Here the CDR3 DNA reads TGTGCCAGCTCACCGGGTCCTGACGGTAGCTCCTACAATGAGCAGTTCTTC.